A selection of T cell receptor beta chains follows, all from one sample in a study of blood T cell repertoires in COVID-19. TCRdb's table, derived via immunoSEQ multiplex PCR, lists solely in-frame clones and lacks some. Of 300,000 to 400,000 clones listed, about 93% were seen once; the top ten hold 3% to 4%. Input material: peripheral blood. Receptors were obtained from a woman aged 18-29 years who had recovered from COVID-19. Both conserved end residues are trimmed from each CDR3. The order of the fields is V gene, J gene, CDR3 protein.

TRBV2,TRBJ1-4,ASSPRTGGYEKLF
TRBV30,TRBJ1-4,AWKKRGGTGREKLF
TRBV3-1/TRBV3-2,TRBJ1-2,ASSQDPRDDYGYT
TRBV5-6,TRBJ2-1,ASSLPDDWANEQF
TRBV25-1,TRBJ1-2,ASSRGDRGGANYGYT
TRBV7-9,TRBJ2-3,ASSLGTGETDTQY
TRBV18,TRBJ1-1,ASGRQGSNTEAF
TRBV7-2,TRBJ2-3,ASSWTGSTDTQY
TRBV12-3/TRBV12-4,TRBJ1-6,ASNELGGPLH
TRBV27,TRBJ1-5,ASSLVYSNQPQH
TRBV2,TRBJ2-2,ASSVREVWELF
TRBV7-9,TRBJ2-1,ASSPLRQAGEEDEQF
TRBV12-5,TRBJ2-3,ASGLVHAAGPFTDTQY
TRBV5-1,TRBJ2-1,ASSSGSQLPQF
TRBV6-2/TRBV6-3,TRBJ2-5,ASSYPRGVGETQY
TRBV20-1,TRBJ2-3,SASSGSWTDTQY
TRBV10-1,TRBJ2-2,ASSDALYTRGTGELF
TRBV9,TRBJ2-1,ASSGRGTGDHWEQF
TRBV5-1,TRBJ2-1,ASSLVPSGINEQF
TRBV6-2/TRBV6-3,TRBJ2-1,ASSFSRNNEQF
TRBV7-6,TRBJ2-2,ASSLESGATGELF
TRBV11-2,TRBJ1-2,ASSLGRGLSNYGYT